These 8 T cell receptor beta chains share one sample of origin, sequenced in a study of cytotoxic CD8 clonotypes in ibrutinib-treated CLL. Clones were read by immunoSEQ multiplex PCR, and TCRdb kept only the in-frame ones, dropping some. Among approximately 100,000 clones, 78% were seen once, and the ten largest hold under 35%. The source material was PBMCs, sampled after 12 months of ibrutinib treatment. Receptors were obtained from a human donor with chronic lymphocytic leukemia.

The table lists this clone with a few counts. The chain has TRBV5-4 and TRBJ1-2, with no clear D. The CDR3 totals 14 residues. Germline CDR1 is SGHNT and CDR2 is YYREEE (reference sequence). Trimming removed 0 bases from V and 0 bases from J, with 6 bases in between. CDR3 protein: CASSLERANYGYTF. The CDR3 DNA reads as TGTGCCAGCAGCTTGGAACGAGCTAACTATGGCTACACCTTC.

V usage is TRBV5-5 and J usage is TRBJ2-6; 7 bases agree with TRBD2. The CDR3 is 15 amino acids. Germline values: CDR1 SGHKS, CDR2 YYEKEE (reference sequence). Unmatched junction bases numbered 4, after V lost 5 bases and J lost 2 bases. The CDR3 reads CASRAGATGANVLTF. The DNA for the CDR3 is TGTGCCAGCAGGGCGGGAGCTACTGGGGCCAACGTCCTGACTTTC.

V is TRBV5-1 and J is TRBJ1-6; D is uncertain. V was clipped by 2 bases and J by 0 bases, with 12 bases between them. Germline CDR1 SGHRS, CDR2 YFSETQ. The CDR3 loop spans 17 amino acids. The CDR3 nucleotides are TGCGCCAGCAGCTTTAATTTTCTTAGCTCCTATAATTCACCCCTCCACTTT. Translated, it gives CASSFNFLSSYNSPLHF.

The chain joins TRBV15 to TRBJ1-2; D is unclear. Germline-derived CDR1 and CDR2 are LNHNV and YYDKDF (reference sequence). The germline V and J ends were trimmed by 3 bases and 3 bases, with 8 bases remaining between them. The CDR3 has 13 amino acids. Here the CDR3 DNA reads TGTGCCACCAGCAGGCAGACGTACTATGGCTACACCTTC. Residues: CATSRQTYYGYTF.

The V and J genes are TRBV6-5 and TRBJ2-3, with TRBD2 matching over 15 bases. The V gene end was trimmed by 7 bases and the J gene end by 6 bases; junction bases not matched to a gene: 5. The CDR3 covers 15 residues. CDR1 is MNHEY, CDR2 SVGAGI, per germline. CDR3 amino acids: CASTQGTSGGDTQYF. The CDR3 nucleotides read TGTGCCAGCACCCAAGGGACTAGCGGGGGGGATACGCAGTATTTT.

This chain joins TRBV6-4 and TRBJ2-2; D may be TRBD1 or TRBD2 (5 bases each). The CDR3 covers 14 residues. The V gene's germline CDR1 is MRHNA and CDR2 SNTAGT. The V end was cut by 6 bases, the J end by 3 bases, with 11 bases between. DNA for the CDR3: TGTGCCAGCAGAGGGCAGGGAGACACCGGGGAGCTGTTTTTT. Translation gives CASRGQGDTGELFF.

V gene TRBV7-9 combines with J gene TRBJ1-6; D is perhaps TRBD1 (5 bases). This CDR3 region has 12 residues. From germline, CDR1 is SEHNR and CDR2 FQNEAQ (reference sequence). V lost 8 bases and J 8 bases, leaving 10 bases between the germline ends. This chain's CDR3 is CASSGGYSPLHF. The CDR3, as DNA: TGTGCCAGCTCGGGGGGGTATTCACCCCTCCACTTT. Drawing the rest from reference TRBV7-9 and TRBJ1-6, the complete variable domain is DTGVSQNPRHKITKRGQNVTFRCDPISEHNRLYWYRQTLGQGPEFLTYFQNEAQLEKSRLLSDRFSAERPKGSFSTLEIQRTEQGDSAMYLCASSGGYSPLHFGNGTRLTVT.

This clone was seen once. The chain uses TRBV9 and TRBJ2-5; 12 nucleotides line up with TRBD2. V shed 3 bases, J shed 2 bases, and the junction held 5 bases outside the gene matches. CDR3 length equals 16 residues. In germline, CDR1 is SGDLS, CDR2 YYNGEE. The CDR3 DNA sequence: TGTGCCAGCAGCGCAGCACTAGCGGGGGGTCAAGAGACCCAGTACTTC. This codes for CASSAALAGGQETQYF.